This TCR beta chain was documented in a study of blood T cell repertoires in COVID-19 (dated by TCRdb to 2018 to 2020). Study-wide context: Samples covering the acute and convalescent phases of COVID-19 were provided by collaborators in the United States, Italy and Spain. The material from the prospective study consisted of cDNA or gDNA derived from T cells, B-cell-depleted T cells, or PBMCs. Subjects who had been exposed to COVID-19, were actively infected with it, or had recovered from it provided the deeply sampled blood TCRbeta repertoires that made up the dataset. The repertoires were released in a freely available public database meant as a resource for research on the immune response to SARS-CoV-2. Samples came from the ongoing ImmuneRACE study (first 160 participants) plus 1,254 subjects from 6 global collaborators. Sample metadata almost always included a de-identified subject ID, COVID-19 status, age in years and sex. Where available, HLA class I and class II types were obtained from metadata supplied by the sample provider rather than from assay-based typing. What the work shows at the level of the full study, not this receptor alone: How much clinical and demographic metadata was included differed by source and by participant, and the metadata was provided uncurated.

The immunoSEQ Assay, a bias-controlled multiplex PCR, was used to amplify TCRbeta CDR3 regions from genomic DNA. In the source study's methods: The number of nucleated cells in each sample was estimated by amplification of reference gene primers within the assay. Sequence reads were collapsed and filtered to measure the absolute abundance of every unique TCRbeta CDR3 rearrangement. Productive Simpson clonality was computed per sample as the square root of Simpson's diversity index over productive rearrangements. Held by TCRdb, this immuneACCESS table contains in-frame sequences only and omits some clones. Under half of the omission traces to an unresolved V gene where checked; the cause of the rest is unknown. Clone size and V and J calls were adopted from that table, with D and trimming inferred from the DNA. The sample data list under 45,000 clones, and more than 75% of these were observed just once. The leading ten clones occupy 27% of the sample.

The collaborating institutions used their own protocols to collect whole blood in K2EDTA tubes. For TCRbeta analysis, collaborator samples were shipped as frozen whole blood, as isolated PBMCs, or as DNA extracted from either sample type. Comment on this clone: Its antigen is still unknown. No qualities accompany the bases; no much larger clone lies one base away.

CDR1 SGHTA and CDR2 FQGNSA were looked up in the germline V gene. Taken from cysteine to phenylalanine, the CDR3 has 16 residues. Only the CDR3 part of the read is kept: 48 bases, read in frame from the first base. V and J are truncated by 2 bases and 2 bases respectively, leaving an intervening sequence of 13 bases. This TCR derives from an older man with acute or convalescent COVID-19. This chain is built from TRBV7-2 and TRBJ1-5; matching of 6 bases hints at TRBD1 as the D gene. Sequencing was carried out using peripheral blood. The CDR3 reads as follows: CASSLMGAGGNQPQHF. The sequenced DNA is TGTGCCAGCAGCTTAATGGGGGCGGGCGGCAATCAGCCCCAGCATTTT.